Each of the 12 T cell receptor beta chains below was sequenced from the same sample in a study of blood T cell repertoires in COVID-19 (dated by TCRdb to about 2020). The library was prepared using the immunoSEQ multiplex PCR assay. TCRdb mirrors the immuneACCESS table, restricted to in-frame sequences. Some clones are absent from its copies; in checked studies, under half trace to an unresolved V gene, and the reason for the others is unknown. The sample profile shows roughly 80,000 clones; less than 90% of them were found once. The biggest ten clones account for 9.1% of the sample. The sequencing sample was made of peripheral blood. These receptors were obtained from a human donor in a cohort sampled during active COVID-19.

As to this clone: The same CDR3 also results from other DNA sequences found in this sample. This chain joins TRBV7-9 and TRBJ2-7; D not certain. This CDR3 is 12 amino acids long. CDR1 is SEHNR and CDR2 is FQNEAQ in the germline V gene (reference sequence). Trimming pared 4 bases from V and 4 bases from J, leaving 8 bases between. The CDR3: CASSSLSYEQYF. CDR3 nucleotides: TGTGCCAGCAGCTCACTATCATACGAGCAGTACTTC.

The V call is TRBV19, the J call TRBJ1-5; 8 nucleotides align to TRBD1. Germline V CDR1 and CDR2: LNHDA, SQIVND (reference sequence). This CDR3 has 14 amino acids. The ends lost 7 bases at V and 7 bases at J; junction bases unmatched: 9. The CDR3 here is CASTGQGARQPQHF. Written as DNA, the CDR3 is TGTGCCAGTACTGGGCAGGGGGCGAGACAGCCCCAGCATTTT.

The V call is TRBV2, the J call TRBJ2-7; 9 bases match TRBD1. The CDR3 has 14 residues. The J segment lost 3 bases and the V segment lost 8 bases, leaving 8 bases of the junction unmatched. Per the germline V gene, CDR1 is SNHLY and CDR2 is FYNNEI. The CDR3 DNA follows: TGTGCCAGCCGCAGGGACAGGGTTAACTACGAGCAGTACTTC. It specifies CASRRDRVNYEQYF.

This CDR3 reads CASSPGADYEQYF. As DNA, the CDR3 is TGTGCCAGCTCACCAGGGGCGGACTACGAGCAGTACTTC. V and J are TRBV18 and TRBJ2-7, with a tentative D call TRBD1 (5 bases). Germline CDR1 and CDR2: KGHSH and LQKENI. V was pared by 2 bases and J by 3 bases, with 8 bases between. The CDR3 extends over 13 amino acids.

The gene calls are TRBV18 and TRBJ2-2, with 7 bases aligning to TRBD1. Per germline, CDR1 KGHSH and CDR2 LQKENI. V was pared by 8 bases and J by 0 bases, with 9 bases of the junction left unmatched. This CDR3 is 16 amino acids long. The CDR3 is CASPKDRETNTGELFF. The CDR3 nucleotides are TGTGCCAGCCCGAAAGACAGGGAAACGAACACCGGGGAGCTGTTTTTT.

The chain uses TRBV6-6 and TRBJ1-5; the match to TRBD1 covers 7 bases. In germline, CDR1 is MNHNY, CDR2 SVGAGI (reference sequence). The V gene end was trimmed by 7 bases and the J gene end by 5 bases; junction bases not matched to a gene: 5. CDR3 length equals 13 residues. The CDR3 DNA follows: TGTGCCAGCACCGGGACAGTGGATCAGCCCCAGCATTTT. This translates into CASTGTVDQPQHF.

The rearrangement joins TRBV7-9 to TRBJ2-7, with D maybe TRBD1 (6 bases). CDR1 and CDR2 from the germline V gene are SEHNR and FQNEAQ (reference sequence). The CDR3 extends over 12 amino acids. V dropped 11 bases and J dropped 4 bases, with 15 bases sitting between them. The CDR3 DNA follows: TGTGCCGGCCGACAGGAATGGTACGAGCAGTACTTC. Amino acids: CAGRQEWYEQYF.

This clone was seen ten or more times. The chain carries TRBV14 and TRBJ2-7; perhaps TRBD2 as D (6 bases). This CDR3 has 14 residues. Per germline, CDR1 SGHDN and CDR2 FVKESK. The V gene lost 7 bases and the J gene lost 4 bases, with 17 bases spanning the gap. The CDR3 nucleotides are TGTGCCAGCAACCACCGGGCGGGGAGTTACGAGCAGTACTTC. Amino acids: CASNHRAGSYEQYF. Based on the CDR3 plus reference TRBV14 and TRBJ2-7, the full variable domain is EAGVTQFPSHSVIEKGQTVTLRCDPISGHDNLYWYRRVMGKEIKFLLHFVKESKQDESGMPNNRFLAERTGGTYSTLKVQPAELEDSGVYFCASNHRAGSYEQYFGPGTRLTVT.

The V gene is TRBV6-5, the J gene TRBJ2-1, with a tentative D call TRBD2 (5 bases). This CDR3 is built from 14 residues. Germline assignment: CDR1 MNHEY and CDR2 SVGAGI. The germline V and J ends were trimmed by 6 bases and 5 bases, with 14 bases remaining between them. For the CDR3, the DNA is TGTGCCAGCAGCCGGACTGAAGCTAACAATGAGCAGTTCTTC. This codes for CASSRTEANNEQFF.

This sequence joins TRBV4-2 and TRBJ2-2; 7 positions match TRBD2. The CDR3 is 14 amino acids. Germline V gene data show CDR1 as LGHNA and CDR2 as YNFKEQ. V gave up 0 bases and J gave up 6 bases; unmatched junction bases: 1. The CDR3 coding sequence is TGTGCCAGCAGCCAAGATACTAGCGCCGGGGAGCTGTTTTTT. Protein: CASSQDTSAGELFF.

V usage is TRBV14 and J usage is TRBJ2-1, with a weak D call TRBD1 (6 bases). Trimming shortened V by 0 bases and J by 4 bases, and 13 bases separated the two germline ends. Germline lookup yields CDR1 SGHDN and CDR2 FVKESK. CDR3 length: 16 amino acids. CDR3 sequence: CASSQDRGVAYNEQFF. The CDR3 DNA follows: TGTGCCAGCAGCCAAGACAGGGGCGTGGCATACAATGAGCAGTTCTTC.

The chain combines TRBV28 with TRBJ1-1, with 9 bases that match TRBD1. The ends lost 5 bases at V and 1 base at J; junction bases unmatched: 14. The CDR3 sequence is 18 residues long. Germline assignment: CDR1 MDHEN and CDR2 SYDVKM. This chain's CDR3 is CASSPPGTGLRGNTEAFF. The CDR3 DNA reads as TGTGCCAGCAGTCCCCCCGGGACAGGGCTCCGGGGGAACACTGAAGCTTTCTTT.